This T cell receptor (beta chain) was identified in a study of metastatic and nonmetastatic thyroid tumors. CDR3 length: 15 amino acids. The V segment lost 6 bases and the J segment 1 base; nucleotides outside the gene matches: 7. The germline gives CDR1 MNHNS, CDR2 SASEGT. This clone was counted a few times. TCRdb ran MiXCR on the PCR reads. The table includes some 8,000 clones, roughly 29% detected once. Thyroid surgery was performed in patients who had received no treatment beforehand. Sequences were obtained from tumor tissue. The receptor's source is a female donor with papillary thyroid cancer or a benign thyroid nodule (not recorded which). Some clones in this sample may be carry-over from other donors' samples. This chain uses TRBV6-1 with TRBJ2-5, with TRBD2 identical over 8 bases. CDR3 bases: TGTGCCAGCAGCTCGAAGACTAGCGCCCAAGAGACCCAGTACTTC. Protein product: CASSSKTSAQETQYF.